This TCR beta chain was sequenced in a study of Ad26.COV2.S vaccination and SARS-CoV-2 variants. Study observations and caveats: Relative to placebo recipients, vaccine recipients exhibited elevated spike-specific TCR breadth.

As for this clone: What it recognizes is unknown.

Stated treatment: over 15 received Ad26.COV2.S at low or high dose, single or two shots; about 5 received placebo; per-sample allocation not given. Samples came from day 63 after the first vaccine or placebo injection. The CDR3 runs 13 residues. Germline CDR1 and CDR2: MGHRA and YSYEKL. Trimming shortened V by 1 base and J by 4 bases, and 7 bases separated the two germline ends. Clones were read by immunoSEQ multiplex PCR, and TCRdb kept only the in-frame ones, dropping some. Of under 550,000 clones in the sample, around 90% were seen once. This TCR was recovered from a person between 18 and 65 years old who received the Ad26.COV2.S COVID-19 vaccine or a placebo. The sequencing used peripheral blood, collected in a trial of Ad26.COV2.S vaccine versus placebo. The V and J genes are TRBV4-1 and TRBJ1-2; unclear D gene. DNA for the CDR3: TGCGCCAGCAGCCAAGGCGGCAGCTATGGCTACACCTTC. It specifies CASSQGGSYGYTF.